The sequence of this T cell receptor beta chain was determined in a study of TIL therapy for anti-PD-1-resistant metastatic lung cancer. Across the study: Most patients had lung adenocarcinoma; a handful of tumors were EGFR-mutant, two ALK-rearranged; half smoked currently or formerly.

This was the immunoSEQ v3 assay. Each library reached roughly 2 million read pairs, or about 5-6 million at deep level. Repertoires were generated with immunoSEQ multiplex PCR, while TCRdb's copy carries only in-frame clones and drops some. Of about 12,000 clones in the sample, 70% to 80% were seen once. This sample's time point: pre-treatment sample, taken before nivolumab and TIL therapy. Germline V lookup: CDR1 SGHTA, CDR2 FQGNSA. V was pared by 6 bases and J by 6 bases, with 9 bases between. The CDR3 extends over 12 amino acids. The receptor comes from a person aged 25-79 years with non-small cell lung cancer. V and J are TRBV7-2 and TRBJ2-1, with D possibly matching TRBD1 (5 bases). Material: blood, obtained at baseline. CDR3 region: CASRYDSNEQFF. The CDR3 DNA sequence: TGTGCCAGCAGATACGACAGCAATGAGCAGTTCTTC.